Each of the 5 T cell receptor beta chains below was sequenced from the same sample in a study of T cells in Graves' hyperthyroidism and ophthalmopathy. Amplification of TCR beta CDR3 regions used RNA as the template. During a first-round RT-PCR of the TCR CDR3, the HTBI primer set was used. TCRdb re-derived calls from the multiplex PCR reads in MiXCR, one entry per CDR3 protein. In the table there are 600,000 to 800,000 distinct CDR3 sequences, around a third of which are singletons. The sequencing sample was made of blood. The receptors were gathered from a woman in her thirties or forties with Graves' hyperthyroidism.

This clonotype was seen a few times. The chain carries TRBV7-8 and TRBJ1-5; maybe TRBD1 (5 bases). Deletions cut 4 bases from V and 6 bases from J, with 16 bases between. Germline V CDR1 and CDR2: SGHVS, FQNEAQ. The CDR3 consists of 15 residues. CDR3 bases: TGTGCCAGCAGCTCCCAAACCCGGGGCGGTCAGCCCCAGCATTTT. This translates into CASSSQTRGGQPQHF.

The V call is TRBV6-5, the J call TRBJ1-1; D possibly corresponds to TRBD1 (5 bases). The germline V gene encodes CDR1 MNHEY and CDR2 SVGAGI. Trimming cost V 8 bases and J 7 bases, with 17 bases left between them. The CDR3 is 13 amino acids. CDR3 in DNA: TGTGCCAGCGGCCGGACATCTTGGAATGAAGCTTTCTTT. As protein: CASGRTSWNEAFF.

The gene calls are TRBV4-3 and TRBJ2-5; perhaps TRBD1 as D (5 bases). The CDR3 is 15 amino acids. Trimming cost V 0 bases and J 4 bases, with 12 bases left between them. Germline lookup yields CDR1 LGHNA and CDR2 YSLEER. The DNA for the CDR3 is TGCGCCAGCAGCCAAGAGGGGCCAGGAGCAGAGACCCAGTACTTC. It translates to CASSQEGPGAETQYF.

There are many counts of this clonotype. The V call is TRBV6-5, the J call TRBJ2-2; D is possibly TRBD2 (6 bases). The germline V gene has CDR1 MNHEY and CDR2 SVGAGI. The V end was cut by 4 bases, the J end by 6 bases, with 12 bases between. The CDR3 spans 14 residues. CDR3 in DNA: TGTGCCAGCAGTTCTTGGGAGGTGGCCGGGGAGCTGTTTTTT. Its protein is CASSSWEVAGELFF.

V usage is TRBV10-3 and J usage is TRBJ1-5, with TRBD1 matching 11 bases. The V gene's germline CDR1 is ENHRY and CDR2 SYGVKD. The CDR3 is made up of 16 amino acids. J was trimmed by 6 bases and V by 4 bases; bases with no gene match: 8. The CDR3 region is CAISGTGTGGAQPQHF. The DNA of the CDR3 is TGTGCCATCAGTGGAACCGGGACAGGGGGAGCTCAGCCCCAGCATTTT.